This TCR beta chain was found in a study of blood T cell repertoires in COVID-19 (dated by TCRdb to the early 2020s). About the full investigation: Samples from collaborators originated in the United States, Italy and Spain and spanned both the acute and convalescent phases of COVID-19. The prospective study material was composed of cDNA or gDNA derived from T cells, B-cell-depleted T cells, or PBMCs. Subjects who had been exposed to COVID-19, were actively infected with it, or had recovered from it provided the deeply sampled blood TCRbeta repertoires that made up the dataset. A freely available public database, intended as a resource for researchers studying the immune response to SARS-CoV-2, is where the repertoires were released. The samples were drawn from two sources: the first 160 participants of the ongoing ImmuneRACE study, and 1,000 to 1,500 subjects contributed by 6 global collaborators. Nearly every sample came with metadata listing a de-identified subject ID, COVID-19 status, age in years and sex. Where available, HLA class I and class II types were obtained from metadata supplied by the sample provider rather than from assay-based typing. Results and caveats for the whole study, not just this receptor: Clinical and demographic metadata were provided uncurated, with the amount varying by source and participant.

This clone was detected only once. This clone's antigen is unknown. No base-level quality is on record; no much larger clone is a single base apart. Each collaborating institution followed its own protocols to collect whole blood in K2EDTA tubes. For TCRbeta analysis, collaborators shipped samples as frozen whole blood, isolated PBMCs, or DNA extracted from either of those sample types. TCRbeta CDR3 regions were amplified from genomic DNA using the immunoSEQ Assay, a bias-controlled multiplex PCR. Processing in the source paper ran as follows. The number of nucleated cells in each sample was estimated from the amplification of reference gene primers within the assay. To quantify the absolute abundance of each unique TCRbeta CDR3 rearrangement, sequence reads were collapsed and filtered. For each sample, productive Simpson clonality was calculated by taking the square root of Simpson's diversity index across productive rearrangements. TCRdb retrieved this table from immuneACCESS and kept in-frame rearrangements only. Not all clones are present; in checked studies, unresolved V genes account for under half, and no reason is known for the remainder. The V and J calls and the clone size are those of that table, but D and trimming were determined from the DNA. For this sample the table gives some 100,000 clones, of which 88% were detected only once. In total, the top ten clones hold about 6.3% of the sample.

Looking up the germline V gene yields CDR1 SGHTS and CDR2 YDEGEE. Trimming leaves V shorter by 2 bases and J shorter by 0 bases, with the junction holding 3 bases beyond the gene matches. The CDR3, from cysteine to phenylalanine, totals 15 residues. The DNA shown is the 45-base CDR3, in frame from base 1. The source of this sequence is a woman in her sixties with acute or convalescent COVID-19. The chain employs TRBV5-8 and TRBJ1-1, and TRBD1 matches 8 of the central bases. What was sequenced was peripheral blood. In nucleotides, the sequence is TGTGCCAGCAGCTTCGGACAGGGAATGAACACTGAAGCTTTCTTT. It specifies CASSFGQGMNTEAFF.